This T cell receptor beta chain comes out of a study of shared clonotypes between healthy human individuals. Study outcomes and limitations: Sequencing depth was expected to influence donor clonotype sharing. Large depth notwithstanding, sorted-subset sequencing proved incomplete by rarefaction.

The count of this clone is one. Its antigen remains unidentified. The CDR3 extends over 14 amino acids. The V and J ends lost 6 bases and 2 bases, in that order; junction bases with no gene match: 5. Germline V gene lookup returns CDR1 LNHNV and CDR2 YYDKDF (reference sequence). In the naive CD8 group, cells lacked CD45RO and were positively selected for CCR7, so terminally differentiated effector memory CD45RA+ cells were left out. Deep-level settings were used for running the assay. This table comes from immunoSEQ multiplex PCR, and its TCRdb copy is limited to in-frame clones, with some not included. The table lists 760,000 or so clones, about 97% of them singletons.

Specimen: naive CD8+ T cells sorted from blood. The chain recombines TRBV15 with TRBJ2-7; TRBD2 agrees at 9 bases. The source is a man in his thirties or forties in good health. The CDR3 DNA follows: TGTGCCACCAGTACCCTAGCGGGAACCTACGAGCAGTACTTC. This translates into CATSTLAGTYEQYF.